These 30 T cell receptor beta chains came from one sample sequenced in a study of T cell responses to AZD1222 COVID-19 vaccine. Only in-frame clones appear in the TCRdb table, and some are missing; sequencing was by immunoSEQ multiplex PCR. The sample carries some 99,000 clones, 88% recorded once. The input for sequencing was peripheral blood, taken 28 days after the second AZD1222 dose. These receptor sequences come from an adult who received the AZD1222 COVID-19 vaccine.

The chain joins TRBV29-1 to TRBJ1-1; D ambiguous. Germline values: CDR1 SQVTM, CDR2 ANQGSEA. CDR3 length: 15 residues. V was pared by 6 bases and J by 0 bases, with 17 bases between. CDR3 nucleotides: TGCAGCGTACGTCAAGTTATGTCGGTGAACACTGAAGCTTTCTTT. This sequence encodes CSVRQVMSVNTEAFF.

The chain's CDR3 is CASSPKQLRTDTQYF. CDR3 DNA: TGTGCCAGCTCGCCGAAACAGTTACGCACAGATACGCAGTATTTT. The J gene is TRBJ2-3, the V gene TRBV18; unclear D gene. The CDR3 length is 15 residues. The V and J ends lost 6 bases and 1 base respectively, with 14 bases between them. Germline CDR1 KGHSH, CDR2 LQKENI.

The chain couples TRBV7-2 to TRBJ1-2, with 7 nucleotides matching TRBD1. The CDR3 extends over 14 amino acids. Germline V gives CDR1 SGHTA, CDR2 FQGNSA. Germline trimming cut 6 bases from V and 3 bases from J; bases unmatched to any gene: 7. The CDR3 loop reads CASSTDRDHYGYTF. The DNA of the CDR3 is TGTGCCAGCAGTACCGACAGGGATCACTATGGCTACACCTTC.

CDR3 in amino acids: CAISGLTGQGGEQFF. Written as DNA, the CDR3 is TGTGCCATCAGCGGGCTCACCGGACAAGGGGGTGAGCAGTTCTTC. The gene calls are TRBV10-3 and TRBJ2-1; possible D gene TRBD1, 6 bases. CDR1 and CDR2 (germline): ENHRY, SYGVKD. The CDR3 has 15 residues. V was pared by 6 bases and J by 9 bases, with 21 bases between.

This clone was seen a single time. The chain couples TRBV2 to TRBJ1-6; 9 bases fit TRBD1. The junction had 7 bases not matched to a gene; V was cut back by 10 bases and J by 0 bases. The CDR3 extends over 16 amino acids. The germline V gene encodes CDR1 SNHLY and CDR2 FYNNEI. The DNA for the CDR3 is TGTGCCACCCGGGACAGGGCGAGCTCCTATAATTCACCCCTCCACTTT. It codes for CATRDRASSYNSPLHF. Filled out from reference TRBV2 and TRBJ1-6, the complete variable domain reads EPEVTQTPSHQVTQMGQEVILRCVPISNHLYFYWYRQILGQKVEFLVSFYNNEISEKSEIFDDQFSVERPDGSNFTLKIRSTKLEDSAMYFCATRDRASSYNSPLHFGNGTRLTVT.

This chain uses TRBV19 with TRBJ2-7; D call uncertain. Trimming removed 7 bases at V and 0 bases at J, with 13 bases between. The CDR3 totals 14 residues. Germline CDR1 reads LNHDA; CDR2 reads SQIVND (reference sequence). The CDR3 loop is CASKFGPASYEQYF. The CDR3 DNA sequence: TGTGCCAGTAAGTTCGGGCCGGCCTCCTACGAGCAGTACTTC. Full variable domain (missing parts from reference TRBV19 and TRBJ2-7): DGGITQSPKYLFRKEGQNVTLSCEQNLNHDAMYWYRQDPGQGLRLIYYSQIVNDFQKGDIAEGYSVSREKKESFPLTVTSAQKNPTAFYLCASKFGPASYEQYFGPGTRLTVT.

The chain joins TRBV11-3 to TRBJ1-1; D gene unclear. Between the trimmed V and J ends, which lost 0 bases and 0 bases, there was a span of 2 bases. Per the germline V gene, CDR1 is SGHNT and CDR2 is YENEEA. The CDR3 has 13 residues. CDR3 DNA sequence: TGTGCCAGCAGCTTAGAGATGAACACTGAAGCTTTCTTT. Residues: CASSLEMNTEAFF.

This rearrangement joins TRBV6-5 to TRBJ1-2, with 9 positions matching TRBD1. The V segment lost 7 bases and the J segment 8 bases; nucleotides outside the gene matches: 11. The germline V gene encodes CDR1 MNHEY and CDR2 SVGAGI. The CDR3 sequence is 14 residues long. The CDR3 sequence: CASISGQGPRGYTF. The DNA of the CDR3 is TGTGCCAGCATCTCCGGACAGGGGCCAAGAGGCTACACCTTC.

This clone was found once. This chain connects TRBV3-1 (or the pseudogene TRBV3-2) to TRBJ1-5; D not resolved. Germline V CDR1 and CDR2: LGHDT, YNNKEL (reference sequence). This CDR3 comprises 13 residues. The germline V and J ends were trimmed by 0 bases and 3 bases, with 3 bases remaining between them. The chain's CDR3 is CASSQDTNQPQHF. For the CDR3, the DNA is TGTGCCAGCAGCCAAGATACCAATCAGCCCCAGCATTTT.

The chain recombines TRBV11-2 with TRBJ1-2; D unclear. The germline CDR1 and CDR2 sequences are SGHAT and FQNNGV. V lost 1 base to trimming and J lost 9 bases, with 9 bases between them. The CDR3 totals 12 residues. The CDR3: CASSLVRASYTF. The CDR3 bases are TGTGCCAGCAGCTTAGTACGTGCAAGCTACACCTTC.

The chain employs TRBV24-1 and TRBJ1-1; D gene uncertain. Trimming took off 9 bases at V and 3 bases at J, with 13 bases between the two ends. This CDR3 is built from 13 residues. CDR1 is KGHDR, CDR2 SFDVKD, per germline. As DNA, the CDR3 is TGTGCCACCGCAGAGACGGCGGACACTGAAGCTTTCTTT. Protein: CATAETADTEAFF.

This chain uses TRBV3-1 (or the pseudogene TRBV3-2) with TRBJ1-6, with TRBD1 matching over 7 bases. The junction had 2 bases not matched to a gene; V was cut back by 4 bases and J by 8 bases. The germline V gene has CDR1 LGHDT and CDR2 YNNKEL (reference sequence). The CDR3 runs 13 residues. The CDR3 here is CASSPGQHSPLHF. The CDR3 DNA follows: TGTGCCAGCAGCCCGGGACAGCATTCACCCCTCCACTTT.

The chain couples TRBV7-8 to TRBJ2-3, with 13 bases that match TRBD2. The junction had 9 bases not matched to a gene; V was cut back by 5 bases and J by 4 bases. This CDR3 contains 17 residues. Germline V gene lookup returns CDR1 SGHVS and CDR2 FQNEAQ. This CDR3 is CASSPLQGLAGADTQYF. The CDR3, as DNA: TGTGCCAGCAGCCCACTTCAAGGACTAGCGGGAGCAGATACGCAGTATTTT.

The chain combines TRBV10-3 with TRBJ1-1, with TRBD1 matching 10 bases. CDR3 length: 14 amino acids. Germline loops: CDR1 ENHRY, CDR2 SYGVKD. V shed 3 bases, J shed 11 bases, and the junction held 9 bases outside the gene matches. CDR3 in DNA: TGTGCCATCAGTGATACCGGGACAGGGGCATCGGCTTTCTTT. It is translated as CAISDTGTGASAFF.

CDR3 in DNA: TGTGCCAGTATGGGAGGGCCTCAGCGCTCCTACAATGAGCAGTTCTTC. This codes for CASMGGPQRSYNEQFF. The chain recombines TRBV19 with TRBJ2-1, with TRBD2 matching 7 bases. The CDR3 runs 16 residues. Germline values: CDR1 LNHDA, CDR2 SQIVND (reference sequence). J was trimmed by 0 bases and V by 7 bases; bases with no gene match: 9.

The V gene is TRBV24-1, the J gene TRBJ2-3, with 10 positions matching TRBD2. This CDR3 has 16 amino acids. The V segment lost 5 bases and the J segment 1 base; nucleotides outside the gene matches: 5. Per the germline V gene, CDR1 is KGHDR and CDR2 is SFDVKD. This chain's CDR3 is CATSVAGGAGTDTQYF. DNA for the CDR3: TGTGCCACCAGTGTAGCGGGGGGCGCAGGCACAGATACGCAGTATTTT.

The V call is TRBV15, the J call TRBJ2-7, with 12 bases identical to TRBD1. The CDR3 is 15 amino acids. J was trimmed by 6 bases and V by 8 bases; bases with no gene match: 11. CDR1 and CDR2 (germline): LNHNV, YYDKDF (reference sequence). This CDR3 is CATAQPGTGGVEQYF. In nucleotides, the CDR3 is TGTGCCACCGCACAACCCGGGACAGGGGGCGTCGAGCAGTACTTC.

The CDR3 sequence: CASTPTPQETQYF. CDR3 nucleotide sequence: TGTGCCAGCACCCCGACTCCACAAGAGACCCAGTACTTC. J is TRBJ2-5 and V is TRBV2; D gene ambiguous. The length of the CDR3 is 13 residues. Germline values: CDR1 SNHLY, CDR2 FYNNEI. The V end was cut by 7 bases, the J end by 2 bases, with 11 bases between.

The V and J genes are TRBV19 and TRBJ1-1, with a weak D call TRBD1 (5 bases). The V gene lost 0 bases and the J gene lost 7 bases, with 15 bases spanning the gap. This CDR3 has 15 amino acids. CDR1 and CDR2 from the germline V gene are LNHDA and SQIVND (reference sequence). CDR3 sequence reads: CASSIDILRTHEAFF. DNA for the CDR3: TGTGCCAGTAGTATAGACATCCTCCGGACACATGAAGCTTTCTTT.

The CDR3 spells CASSLRTSGRGETQYF. The CDR3 DNA reads TGTGCCAGCAGCCTCCGGACTAGCGGGAGAGGAGAGACCCAGTACTTC. This chain links TRBV3-1 (or the pseudogene TRBV3-2) with TRBJ2-5; 13 bases map to TRBD2. Germline V gives CDR1 LGHDT, CDR2 YNNKEL (reference sequence). This CDR3 region has 16 residues. Trimming removed 4 bases from V and 4 bases from J; junction bases left unmatched: 6.

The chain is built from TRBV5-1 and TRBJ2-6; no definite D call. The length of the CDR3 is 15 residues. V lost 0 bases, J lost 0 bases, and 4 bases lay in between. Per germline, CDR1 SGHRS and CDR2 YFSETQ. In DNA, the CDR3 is TGCGCCAGCAGCTTGGACAGCTCTGGGGCCAACGTCCTGACTTTC. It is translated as CASSLDSSGANVLTF.

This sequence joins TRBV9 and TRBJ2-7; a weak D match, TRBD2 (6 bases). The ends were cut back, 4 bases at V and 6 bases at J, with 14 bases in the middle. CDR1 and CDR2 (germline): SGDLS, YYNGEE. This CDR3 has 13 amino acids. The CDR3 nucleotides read TGTGCCAGCAGCCTCAGGAGGGACCCCGAGCAGTACTTC. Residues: CASSLRRDPEQYF.

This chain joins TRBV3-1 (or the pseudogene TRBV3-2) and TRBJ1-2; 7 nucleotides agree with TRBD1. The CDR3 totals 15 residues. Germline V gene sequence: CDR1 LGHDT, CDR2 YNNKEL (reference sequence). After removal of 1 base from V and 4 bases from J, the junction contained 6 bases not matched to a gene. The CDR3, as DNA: TGTGCCAGCAGCCAAGTTTCCAGGGGGACCTATGGCTACACCTTC. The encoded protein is CASSQVSRGTYGYTF.

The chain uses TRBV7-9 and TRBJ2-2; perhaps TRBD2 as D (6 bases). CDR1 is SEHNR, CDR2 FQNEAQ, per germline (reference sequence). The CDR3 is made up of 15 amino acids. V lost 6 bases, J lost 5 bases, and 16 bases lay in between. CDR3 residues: CASSPPRELTGELFF. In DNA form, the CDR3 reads TGTGCCAGCAGTCCCCCCCGGGAGCTGACCGGGGAGCTGTTTTTT.

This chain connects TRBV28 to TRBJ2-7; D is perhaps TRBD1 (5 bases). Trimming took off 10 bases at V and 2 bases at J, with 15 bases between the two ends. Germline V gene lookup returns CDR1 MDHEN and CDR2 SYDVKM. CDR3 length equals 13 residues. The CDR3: CATQQGRTYEQYF. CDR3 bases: TGTGCCACCCAGCAGGGTAGGACCTACGAGCAGTACTTC. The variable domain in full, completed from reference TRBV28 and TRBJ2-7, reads DVKVTQSSRYLVKRTGEKVFLECVQDMDHENMFWYRQDPGLGLRLIYFSYDVKMKEKGDIPEGYSVSREKKERFSLILESASTNQTSMYLCATQQGRTYEQYFGPGTRLTVT.

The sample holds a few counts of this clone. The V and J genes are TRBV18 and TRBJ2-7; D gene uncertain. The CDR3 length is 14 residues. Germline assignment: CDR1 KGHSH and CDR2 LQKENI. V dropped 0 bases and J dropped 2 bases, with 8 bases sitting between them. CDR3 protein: CASSPPGYTYEQYF. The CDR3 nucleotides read TGTGCCAGCTCACCACCAGGGTACACCTACGAGCAGTACTTC.

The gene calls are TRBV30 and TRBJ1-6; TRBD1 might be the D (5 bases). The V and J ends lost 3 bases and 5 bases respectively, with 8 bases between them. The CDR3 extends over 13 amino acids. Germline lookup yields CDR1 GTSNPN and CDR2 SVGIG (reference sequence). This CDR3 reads CAWRQANNSPLHF. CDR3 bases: TGTGCCTGGAGACAGGCGAATAATTCACCCCTCCACTTT.

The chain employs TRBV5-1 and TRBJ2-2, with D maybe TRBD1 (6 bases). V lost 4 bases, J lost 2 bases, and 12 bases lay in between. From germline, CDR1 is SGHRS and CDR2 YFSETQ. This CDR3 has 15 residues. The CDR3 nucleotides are TGCGCCAGCAGCCCCGGGACATTTAACACCGGGGAGCTGTTTTTT. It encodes CASSPGTFNTGELFF. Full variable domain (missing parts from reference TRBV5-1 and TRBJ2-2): KAGVTQTPRYLIKTRGQQVTLSCSPISGHRSVSWYQQTPGQGLQFLFEYFSETQRNKGNFPGRFSGRQFSNSRSEMNVSTLELGDSALYLCASSPGTFNTGELFFGEGSRLTVL.

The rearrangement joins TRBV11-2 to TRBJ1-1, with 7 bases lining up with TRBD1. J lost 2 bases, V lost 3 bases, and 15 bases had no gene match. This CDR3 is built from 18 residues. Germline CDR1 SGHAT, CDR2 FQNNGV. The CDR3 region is CASSFRPIRGQQNTEAFF. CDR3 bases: TGTGCCAGCAGCTTTAGGCCCATTCGGGGACAGCAAAACACTGAAGCTTTCTTT.

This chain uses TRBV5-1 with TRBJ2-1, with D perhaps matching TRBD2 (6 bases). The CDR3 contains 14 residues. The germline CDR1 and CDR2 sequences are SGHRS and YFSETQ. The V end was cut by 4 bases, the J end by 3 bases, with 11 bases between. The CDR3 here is CASSGGTLYNEQFF. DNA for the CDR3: TGCGCCAGCAGCGGCGGGACTCTCTACAATGAGCAGTTCTTC.